The 13 T cell receptor beta chains listed next were all sequenced from one sample in a study of T cell changes during pregnancy in multiple sclerosis. Profiled with immunoSEQ multiplex PCR; TCRdb holds only in-frame clones, not every one. The sample carries some 19,000 clones, around nine tenths recorded once. The sequencing here drew on CD8+ T cells from peripheral blood mononuclear cells, taken after pregnancy. These receptors came from a female donor in good health, enrolled as a control in a pregnancy study.

The CDR3 spells CASSLPGQPYGYTF. CDR3 DNA sequence: TGTGCCAGCAGCTTGCCCGGACAGCCTTATGGCTACACCTTC. This chain links TRBV5-5 with TRBJ1-2, with D maybe TRBD1 (6 bases). The CDR3 runs 14 residues. V lost 1 base and J 5 bases, leaving 12 bases between the germline ends. The germline V gene encodes CDR1 SGHKS and CDR2 YYEKEE (reference sequence).

This chain connects TRBV30 to TRBJ1-1; TRBD1 agrees at 12 bases. V lost 1 base, J lost 10 bases, and 16 bases stayed unmatched. Germline V gives CDR1 GTSNPN, CDR2 SVGIG (reference sequence). This CDR3 contains 17 residues. In nucleotides, the CDR3 is TGTGCCTGGAGTGCCCTCGATACCGGGACAGGGGGCTGGGGAGCTTTCTTT. Residues: CAWSALDTGTGGWGAFF. The full variable domain, in which reference TRBV30 and TRBJ1-1 provide the parts outside the CDR3, is SQTIHQWPATLVQPVGSPLSLECTVEGTSNPNLYWYRQAAGRGLQLLFYSVGIGQISSEVPQNLSASRPQDRQFILSSKKLLLSDSGFYLCAWSALDTGTGGWGAFFGQGTRLTVV.

The CDR3 spells CASSHQTGTGGSPLHF. CDR3 in DNA: TGCGCCAGCAGCCATCAAACCGGGACAGGCGGATCACCCCTCCACTTT. The chain employs TRBV4-3 and TRBJ1-6; 8 bases map to TRBD1. The V gene end was trimmed by 3 bases and the J gene end by 10 bases; junction bases not matched to a gene: 11. The CDR3 loop spans 16 amino acids. Germline V gene sequence: CDR1 LGHNA, CDR2 YSLEER.

The CDR3 spells CASSQDWGLALFSYEQYF. In nucleotides, the CDR3 is TGCGCCAGCAGCCAAGATTGGGGACTAGCGCTATTCTCCTACGAGCAGTACTTC. The genes are TRBV4-1 and TRBJ2-7, with 10 positions matching TRBD2. The V segment lost 0 bases and the J segment 0 bases; nucleotides outside the gene matches: 8. CDR3 length: 18 residues. Germline assignment: CDR1 MGHRA and CDR2 YSYEKL.

The chain recombines TRBV2 with TRBJ2-5; D is unresolved. The CDR3 covers 13 residues. V lost 6 bases, J lost 0 bases, and 8 bases lay in between. The germline V gene encodes CDR1 SNHLY and CDR2 FYNNEI. The CDR3 coding sequence is TGTGCCAGCAGCAAAGACAACCAAGAGACCCAGTACTTC. As protein: CASSKDNQETQYF.

The chain joins TRBV4-3 to TRBJ1-5; D is uncertain. Germline V gene lookup returns CDR1 LGHNA and CDR2 YSLEER. The CDR3 spans 14 residues. V was shortened by 0 bases and J by 7 bases, with 10 bases between the two germline ends. The CDR3 region is CASSQERAGQPQHF. The CDR3 DNA follows: TGCGCCAGCAGCCAAGAGAGGGCCGGGCAGCCCCAGCATTTT.

The V call is TRBV6-6, the J call TRBJ2-1, with D unclear. Trimming cost V 2 bases and J 7 bases, with 12 bases left between them. The CDR3 covers 14 residues. From germline, CDR1 is MNHNY and CDR2 SVGAGI (reference sequence). This CDR3 reads CASSYGGYGNEQFF. The CDR3 DNA is TGTGCCAGCAGTTACGGCGGATATGGGAATGAGCAGTTCTTC.

The rearrangement joins TRBV11-2 to TRBJ2-4; D may be TRBD1 (7 bases). Germline V gene lookup returns CDR1 SGHAT and CDR2 FQNNGV. V dropped 4 bases and J dropped 15 bases, with 13 bases sitting between them. The CDR3 has 11 residues. The CDR3 DNA sequence: TGTGCCAGCAGCTGGGGGGACAGAGGGTACTTC. This translates into CASSWGDRGYF. Full variable domain (outside the CDR3, taken from reference TRBV11-2 and TRBJ2-4): EAGVAQSPRYKIIEKRQSVAFWCNPISGHATLYWYQQILGQGPKLLIQFQNNGVVDDSQLPKDRFSAERLKGVDSTLKIQPAKLEDSAVYLCASSWGDRGYFGAGTRLSVL.

The chain has TRBV11-3 and TRBJ1-1; D gene ambiguous. Trimming pared 2 bases from V and 7 bases from J, leaving 14 bases between. There are 14 residues in the CDR3. From germline, CDR1 is SGHNT and CDR2 YENEEA. CDR3 DNA sequence: TGTGCCAGCAGCTTAAGTCATGAAGGAGGTGAAGCTTTCTTT. Protein product: CASSLSHEGGEAFF.

The J gene is TRBJ2-1, the V gene TRBV6-1, with TRBD2 matching over 14 bases. This CDR3 region has 15 residues. Germline assignment: CDR1 MNHNS and CDR2 SASEGT. V was clipped by 4 bases and J by 8 bases; unmatched bases: 4. CDR3 region: CASSATSGGADEQFF. CDR3 nucleotides: TGTGCCAGCAGTGCGACTAGCGGGGGGGCCGATGAGCAGTTCTTC.

The genes are TRBV6-1 and TRBJ2-7; 11 nucleotides align to TRBD1. Germline V gene sequence: CDR1 MNHNS, CDR2 SASEGT. The CDR3 is made up of 14 amino acids. The V gene end was trimmed by 4 bases and the J gene end by 6 bases; junction bases not matched to a gene: 5. The CDR3 loop reads CASSGGQGATEQYF. The CDR3 bases are TGTGCCAGCAGTGGTGGACAGGGGGCCACCGAGCAGTACTTC.

This clone was found once. The chain has TRBV5-1 and TRBJ2-7; 9 bases map to TRBD1. Germline V gene data show CDR1 as SGHRS and CDR2 as YFSETQ. The CDR3 runs to 14 residues. Germline trimming cut 2 bases from V and 6 bases from J; bases unmatched to any gene: 6. DNA for the CDR3: TGCGCCAGCAGCTTTCGGACAGGGGATACCGAGCAGTACTTC. Amino acid sequence: CASSFRTGDTEQYF.

The J gene is TRBJ1-5, the V gene TRBV30; a weak D match, TRBD1 (5 bases). This CDR3 region has 14 residues. Germline V gene data show CDR1 as GTSNPN and CDR2 as SVGIG (reference sequence). V was clipped by 5 bases and J by 6 bases, with 17 bases between them. CDR3 in amino acids: CAWGWGESGQPQHF. The CDR3, as DNA: TGTGCCTGGGGGTGGGGGGAGTCGGGTCAGCCCCAGCATTTT.